Shown below are 15 T cell receptor beta chains from a single sample sequenced in a study of molecular identifiers for immune sequencing clone quantification. TCRdb fed the PCR reads into MiXCR, producing one record per CDR3 protein. The sample contains more than 250,000 distinct CDR3 sequences, 20% to 25% of which appear only once. Source material: naive CD8+ T cells from blood, with Jurkat cell RNA spiked in. Regarding subset: FACS-sorted CD8+CD4-CCR7+CD45RA+ naive T cells. The receptors were sampled from a human donor in good health. Some libraries in this study had Jurkat cell RNA spiked in.

In the case of this clonotype: A clone one base away is much larger, so this may be a read error. The rearrangement links TRBV4-1 to TRBJ2-6; D not certain. This CDR3 is built from 16 residues. CDR1 is MGHRA, CDR2 YSYEKL, per germline. CDR3 in DNA: TGCGCCAGCAACCAAGACCACACCTCTGGGGCCAACGTCCTGACTTTC. This translates into CASNQDHTSGANVLTF.

This clonotype was found many times. This chain joins TRBV4-1 and TRBJ2-7, with D perhaps matching TRBD1 or TRBD2 (5 bases each). Deletions cut 6 bases from V and 1 base from J, with 16 bases between. Germline V gene lookup returns CDR1 MGHRA and CDR2 YSYEKL. CDR3 size: 15 residues. In nucleotides, the CDR3 is TGCGCCAGCAGTCCAACGACCGGGGCTTCCTACGAGCAGTACTTC. Amino acid sequence: CASSPTTGASYEQYF.

A remark on this clonotype: A much larger clonotype is one base distant, so this may be a read error. The gene calls are TRBV6-5 and TRBJ2-7, with 12 positions matching TRBD1. The CDR3 loop spans 15 amino acids. The V gene's germline CDR1 is MNHEY and CDR2 SVGAGI. The CDR3, as DNA: TGTGCCAGCAGCGACACGGGACAGGGGGCTGGCGAGCAGTGCTTC. The encoded protein is CASSDTGQGAGEQCF.

This clonotype was counted many times. The rearrangement joins TRBV14 to TRBJ2-7, with 9 bases identical to TRBD1. In germline, CDR1 is SGHDN, CDR2 FVKESK. Trimming took 2 bases from V and 1 from J; bases not matched to a gene: 3. This CDR3 spans 15 amino acids. The chain's CDR3 is CASSQRDRASYEQYF. Here the CDR3 DNA reads TGTGCCAGCAGCCAACGGGACAGGGCATCCTACGAGCAGTACTTC.

About this clonotype: This likely comes from a read error, as the CDR3 has no conserved phenylalanine or tryptophan at its end. The genes are TRBV27 and TRBJ2-6, with D possibly matching TRBD1 (5 bases). Germline loops: CDR1 MNHEY, CDR2 SMNVEV (reference sequence). Between the trimmed V and J ends, which lost 4 bases and 2 bases, there was a span of 15 bases. The CDR3 is 17 amino acids. CDR3 in DNA: TGTGCCAGCAGTTGGCAGGGTAGAATGGCTGGGGCCAACGTCCTGACTTCC. This codes for CASSWQGRMAGANVLTS.

There are many counts of this clonotype. CDR3 loop: CASSEARVPNTEAFF. CDR3 in DNA: TGTGCCAGCAGTGAAGCGCGGGTTCCAAACACTGAAGCTTTCTTT. This sequence joins TRBV6-1 and TRBJ1-1; D is unclear. Germline lookup yields CDR1 MNHNS and CDR2 SASEGT. V lost 0 bases and J lost 2, with 10 bases in between. This CDR3 contains 15 residues.

As regards this clonotype: A much larger clone lies a single base off, so this may be a read error. This CDR3 fails to terminate in the conserved phenylalanine or tryptophan, so it likely reflects a read error. The chain carries TRBV7-9 and TRBJ1-5; D unresolved. With 1 base removed from V and 3 bases from J, the gap between germline ends came to 10 bases. Germline assignment: CDR1 SEHNR and CDR2 FQNEAQ (reference sequence). There are 15 residues in the CDR3. The chain's CDR3 is CASSLGGWVNQPQHS. CDR3 coding DNA: TGTGCCAGCAGCTTAGGAGGTTGGGTCAATCAGCCCCAGCATTCT.

This clonotype was seen repeatedly, ten times or more. V gene TRBV7-9 combines with J gene TRBJ2-3; 7 bases align to TRBD1. This CDR3 comprises 17 residues. Germline V lookup: CDR1 SEHNR, CDR2 FQNEAQ (reference sequence). V gave up 5 bases and J gave up 5 bases; unmatched junction bases: 16. The CDR3 is CASSHGTGTERQDTQYF. In nucleotides, the CDR3 is TGTGCCAGCAGCCACGGCACCGGGACAGAACGACAAGATACGCAGTATTTT.

This clonotype was recorded many times. The V gene is TRBV29-1, the J gene TRBJ1-1; no clear D gene. The CDR3 is 12 residues long. Germline loops: CDR1 SQVTM, CDR2 ANQGSEA. Trimming cost V 3 bases and J 6 bases, with 11 bases left between them. The CDR3 region has the DNA TGCAGCGTTGAGGGCGAGAAAGCTGAAGCTTTCTTT. The encoded protein is CSVEGEKAEAFF.

This clonotype showed up just a few times. A read error may produce the germline difference seen at one junction end. This chain connects TRBV6-5 to TRBJ2-5; 9 nucleotides agree with TRBD2. Germline CDR1 reads MNHEY; CDR2 reads SVGAGI. This CDR3 contains 16 residues. DNA for the CDR3: TGTGCCTGCAGTCAGAGGGGCGGGAGGGCCGTAGAGACCCAGTACTTC. Its protein is CACSQRGGRAVETQYF.

The table lists this clonotype with a few counts. This chain joins TRBV29-1 and TRBJ2-1; 9 bases match TRBD2. Germline loops: CDR1 SQVTM, CDR2 ANQGSEA. The CDR3 runs 19 residues. Losses at the gene ends were 0 bases for V and 6 bases for J; bases not matched to a gene: 18. The chain's CDR3 is CSVEDRLAGVAWNANEQFF. The DNA for the CDR3 is TGCAGCGTTGAAGATCGTTTAGCGGGGGTGGCGTGGAACGCCAATGAGCAGTTCTTC.

This clonotype was picked up many times. The V and J genes are TRBV3-1 and TRBJ2-7; perhaps TRBD2 as D (6 bases). V lost 0 bases to trimming and J lost 3 bases, with 12 bases between them. The V gene's germline CDR1 is LGHDT and CDR2 YNNKEL (reference sequence). This CDR3 comprises 15 residues. The CDR3 here is CASSQEGGVVYEQYF. The CDR3 DNA reads TGTGCCAGCAGCCAAGAAGGAGGGGTGGTCTACGAGCAGTACTTC.

This clonotype was detected ten times or more. The chain couples TRBV4-1 to TRBJ2-7, with 7 bases aligning to TRBD1. CDR1 is MGHRA and CDR2 is YSYEKL in the germline V gene. With V trimmed by 2 bases and J by 3 bases, 4 bases remained unmatched. This CDR3 region has 14 residues. CDR3 in DNA: TGCGCCAGCAGCCAAACGACAGGGTACTACGAGCAGTACTTC. Its protein is CASSQTTGYYEQYF.

This clonotype was counted many times. The CDR3, as DNA: TGTGCCAGCAGCCAAGAGGGTCTCCAGCCCCAGCATTTT. Translated, it gives CASSQEGLQPQHF. This rearrangement joins TRBV3-1 to TRBJ1-5, with D hard to call. The V and J ends lost 0 bases and 7 bases respectively, with 7 bases between them. Per germline, CDR1 LGHDT and CDR2 YNNKEL (reference sequence). The CDR3 is 13 residues long.

This clonotype was detected many times. The chain joins TRBV12-3 or TRBV12-4 to TRBJ1-4, with unresolved D. Trimming took off 3 bases at V and 5 bases at J, with 7 bases between the two ends. The CDR3 is made up of 13 amino acids. The CDR3 sequence is CASSFPGNEKLFF. The CDR3 DNA follows: TGTGCCAGCAGTTTCCCGGGAAATGAAAAACTGTTTTTT.